This is a list of T cell receptor beta chains from one sample in a study of shared clonotypes between healthy human individuals. Method: immunoSEQ multiplex PCR; TCRdb's copy keeps in-frame clones and lacks some. The repertoire holds over 1.4 million clones, about 96% seen once, with about 1.2% in the top ten. Sequencing used naive CD4+ T cells sorted from blood. Receptors originate from a man younger than 40 in good health. CDR3s include the opening cysteine and the closing phenylalanine or tryptophan. The order of the fields is J gene, D gene, V gene, clone size, CDR3 protein, CDR3 DNA. The D gene is left open where the match is weak. For some rows the clone size is stated as once, few or many, or as a class when expanded; others skip it.

J: TRBJ2-7
D: TRBD2
V: TRBV2
size: .
CDR3: CASKDRPSGDTYEQYF
DNA: TGTGCCAGCAAAGATCGCCCTAGCGGGGATACCTACGAGCAGTACTTC

J: TRBJ2-3
D: .
V: TRBV9
size: .
CDR3: CASSVGAHQTDTQYF
DNA: TGTGCCAGCAGCGTAGGGGCGCATCAAACAGATACGCAGTATTTT

J: TRBJ1-5
D: .
V: TRBV15
size: .
CDR3: CATSRDSGSNQPQHF
DNA: TGTGCCACCAGCAGAGATTCTGGTAGCAATCAGCCCCAGCATTTT

J: TRBJ2-7
D: .
V: TRBV21-1
size: .
CDR3: CASSISGVSYEQYF
DNA: TGTGCCAGCAGCATATCCGGGGTCTCCTACGAGCAGTACTTC

J: TRBJ2-5
D: .
V: TRBV5-1
size: .
CDR3: CASSLTETQYF
DNA: TGCGCCAGCAGCTTGACCGAGACCCAGTACTTC

J: TRBJ1-5
D: .
V: TRBV18
size: .
CDR3: CASSPLGGAYSNQPQHF
DNA: TGTGCCAGCTCACCCCTTGGGGGGGCCTATAGCAATCAGCCCCAGCATTTT

J: TRBJ2-7
D: .
V: TRBV18
size: .
CDR3: CASSPGTPADEQYF
DNA: TGTGCCAGCTCACCGGGGACCCCGGCGGACGAGCAGTACTTC

J: TRBJ2-7
D: .
V: TRBV5-1
size: .
CDR3: CASSTAEGAEQYF
DNA: TGCGCCAGCAGCACGGCGGAAGGGGCCGAGCAGTACTTC

J: TRBJ2-3
D: TRBD2
V: TRBV18
size: .
CDR3: CASSPTGLAGGGTDTQYF
DNA: TGTGCCAGCTCACCTACGGGACTAGCGGGAGGCGGGACAGATACGCAGTATTTT

J: TRBJ2-3
D: .
V: TRBV7-2
size: .
CDR3: CASSFGGGSYTQYF
DNA: TGTGCCAGCAGCTTCGGGGGCGGGAGTTATACGCAGTATTTT

J: TRBJ2-7
D: TRBD1
V: TRBV10-3
size: .
CDR3: CAISDPGTGVTYEQYF
DNA: TGTGCCATCAGTGACCCCGGGACAGGAGTCACCTACGAGCAGTACTTC

J: TRBJ2-1
D: .
V: TRBV5-4
size: .
CDR3: CASSPTGTPYNEQFF
DNA: TGTGCCAGCAGCCCGACCGGGACACCCTACAATGAGCAGTTCTTC

J: TRBJ2-7
D: .
V: TRBV9
size: .
CDR3: CASSVGGGIAATYEQYF
DNA: TGTGCCAGCAGCGTGGGTGGGGGAATAGCGGCCACCTACGAGCAGTACTTC

J: TRBJ2-3
D: TRBD2
V: TRBV14
size: .
CDR3: CASSLSAGLAGTDTQYF
DNA: TGTGCCAGCAGCCTCTCAGCGGGACTAGCGGGCACAGATACGCAGTATTTT

J: TRBJ1-2
D: .
V: TRBV5-4
size: .
CDR3: CASSPLDWANYGYTF
DNA: TGTGCCAGCAGCCCACTTGACTGGGCAAACTATGGCTACACCTTC

J: TRBJ2-7
D: TRBD1
V: TRBV28
size: .
CDR3: CASTVGQAYEQYF
DNA: TGTGCCAGCACGGTGGGACAGGCCTACGAGCAGTACTTC

J: TRBJ2-1
D: .
V: TRBV11-2
size: .
CDR3: CASSLVGISISQFHNEQFF
DNA: TGTGCCAGCAGCTTAGTCGGGATTAGTATTTCGCAATTCCACAATGAGCAGTTCTTC

J: TRBJ2-7
D: TRBD1
V: TRBV2
size: .
CDR3: CASSKDRGHYEQYF
DNA: TGTGCCAGCAGTAAGGACAGGGGGCACTACGAGCAGTACTTC

J: TRBJ2-3
D: .
V: TRBV28
size: .
CDR3: CASSPQPVRLTDTQYF
DNA: TGTGCCAGCAGTCCCCAGCCGGTACGGCTCACAGATACGCAGTATTTT

J: TRBJ2-1
D: TRBD2
V: TRBV5-8
size: .
CDR3: CASSLGVSGSYNEQFF
DNA: TGTGCCAGCAGCCTAGGGGTTAGCGGGAGTTACAATGAGCAGTTCTTC

J: TRBJ1-1
D: .
V: TRBV5-1
size: .
CDR3: CASSIDVSGTEAFF
DNA: TGCGCCAGCAGCATTGACGTCAGTGGCACTGAAGCTTTCTTT

J: TRBJ1-4
D: .
V: TRBV5-6
size: .
CDR3: CASSAVGRNNEKLFF
DNA: TGTGCCAGCAGCGCGGTGGGCAGGAACAATGAAAAACTGTTTTTT

J: TRBJ2-3
D: TRBD2
V: TRBV30
size: .
CDR3: CAWRGGSGSGTDTQYF
DNA: TGTGCCTGGAGGGGGGGTAGCGGGAGCGGCACAGATACGCAGTATTTT

J: TRBJ1-2
D: .
V: TRBV2
size: .
CDR3: CASNEQPNYGYTF
DNA: TGTGCCAGCAACGAACAGCCTAACTATGGCTACACCTTC

J: TRBJ2-7
D: .
V: TRBV6-6
size: .
CDR3: CASRGDRPYEQYF
DNA: TGTGCCAGCAGAGGTGACAGGCCATACGAGCAGTACTTC

J: TRBJ2-7
D: TRBD2
V: TRBV5-1
size: .
CDR3: CASSLVIAGNYEQYF
DNA: TGCGCCAGCAGCTTGGTAATAGCGGGGAACTACGAGCAGTACTTC

J: TRBJ1-1
D: .
V: TRBV12-5
size: .
CDR3: CASGEAFF
DNA: TGTGCTAGTGGGGAAGCTTTCTTT

J: TRBJ2-3
D: TRBD2
V: TRBV6-6
size: .
CDR3: CASSHGLAGGGDTQYF
DNA: TGTGCCAGCAGTCACGGACTAGCGGGAGGGGGAGATACGCAGTATTTT

J: TRBJ2-1
D: TRBD2
V: TRBV7-6
size: .
CDR3: CASSLLSRLAGAQFF
DNA: TGTGCCAGCAGCTTACTCTCAAGGCTAGCGGGAGCGCAGTTCTTC

J: TRBJ2-1
D: .
V: TRBV19
size: .
CDR3: CASSRTGEQFF
DNA: TGTGCCAGTAGTAGGACGGGGGAGCAGTTCTTC

J: TRBJ2-2
D: .
V: TRBV19
size: .
CDR3: CASTPSQSNTGELFF
DNA: TGTGCCAGTACCCCGTCACAGAGTAACACCGGGGAGCTGTTTTTT

J: TRBJ1-2
D: .
V: TRBV29-1
size: .
CDR3: CSTTDGTNYGYTF
DNA: TGCAGCACCACGGACGGTACGAACTATGGCTACACCTTC

J: TRBJ2-7
D: TRBD2
V: TRBV18
size: .
CDR3: CASSPLRGAGAAEQYF
DNA: TGTGCCAGCTCACCCCTCCGTGGAGCGGGAGCCGCCGAGCAGTACTTC

J: TRBJ1-4
D: .
V: TRBV5-1
size: .
CDR3: CASSLAATNEKLFF
DNA: TGCGCCAGCAGCTTGGCTGCAACTAATGAAAAACTGTTTTTT

J: TRBJ2-7
D: .
V: TRBV28
size: .
CDR3: CASSFQSYEQYF
DNA: TGTGCCAGCAGTTTTCAGAGCTACGAGCAGTACTTC

J: TRBJ1-3
D: .
V: TRBV5-1
size: .
CDR3: CASSLAATSGNTIYF
DNA: TGCGCCAGCAGCTTGGCGGCGACCTCTGGAAACACCATATATTTT

J: TRBJ2-2
D: TRBD1
V: TRBV4-3
size: .
CDR3: CASSQGQGRSSGELFF
DNA: TGCGCCAGCAGCCAGGGACAGGGGAGGTCGTCCGGGGAGCTGTTTTTT

J: TRBJ2-3
D: .
V: TRBV5-1
size: .
CDR3: CASSAGVDTQYF
DNA: TGCGCCAGCAGTGCTGGAGTGGATACGCAGTATTTT

J: TRBJ2-2
D: .
V: TRBV11-2
size: .
CDR3: CASSVSPPGNTGELFF
DNA: TGTGCCAGCAGCGTTAGTCCCCCAGGGAACACCGGGGAGCTGTTTTTT

J: TRBJ2-7
D: .
V: TRBV6-1
size: .
CDR3: CASSLSGGGNEQYF
DNA: TGTGCCAGCAGTTTATCAGGGGGGGGCAACGAGCAGTACTTC

J: TRBJ1-1
D: .
V: TRBV29-1
size: .
CDR3: CSVTGILSAATEAFF
DNA: TGCAGCGTGACCGGGATCCTCTCAGCGGCCACTGAAGCTTTCTTT

J: TRBJ1-1
D: .
V: TRBV2
size: .
CDR3: CAGSRFPMNTEAFF
DNA: TGTGCCGGCTCTAGGTTTCCTATGAACACTGAAGCTTTCTTT

J: TRBJ1-4
D: .
V: TRBV5-1
size: once
CDR3: CASSLGPNNEKLFF
DNA: TGCGCCAGCAGCCTAGGACCGAATAATGAAAAACTGTTTTTT

J: TRBJ2-3
D: .
V: TRBV28
size: .
CDR3: CAGGRAHTDTQYF
DNA: TGTGCCGGCGGTAGAGCACACACAGATACGCAGTATTTT

J: TRBJ1-4
D: TRBD1
V: TRBV28
size: .
CDR3: CASSLMTGGGEKLFF
DNA: TGTGCCAGCAGTTTGATGACAGGGGGCGGTGAAAAACTGTTTTTT

J: TRBJ2-3
D: .
V: TRBV5-1
size: .
CDR3: CASSSFQSTDTQYF
DNA: TGCGCCAGCAGCTCGTTCCAAAGCACAGATACGCAGTATTTT